This T cell receptor (beta chain) was found in a study of vaccination effects on CD4 cells after COVID-19. Regarding this clone: Its specificity is unknown.

Libraries were prepared by immunoSEQ multiplex PCR; TCRdb keeps only in-frame clonotypes and omits some of them. The profile shows roughly 73,000 clones, over 65% of them singletons. With the ViraFEST assay, the study expanded antigen-specific CD4+ T cells using viral peptide pools, then sequenced them. Subsequent to a culture period of about nine days, CD4+ T cells were isolated. Documented for the person is a PCR-confirmed SARS-CoV-2 infection occurring between March and December 2020. Per germline, CDR1 SGHVS and CDR2 FQNEAQ. With V trimmed by 5 bases and J by 2 bases, 11 bases remained unmatched. The CDR3 runs 16 residues.

The gene calls are TRBV7-8 and TRBJ2-5; 7 bases align to TRBD2. This TCR was recovered from a human donor who had a prior SARS-CoV-2 infection. Sequencing used CD4+ T cells from PBMCs cultured with HIV peptides, obtained before COVID-19 vaccination. Noted subset: HIV-1 Nef peptide pool negative control/reference culture. The DNA of the CDR3 is TGTGCCAGCAGCCAACTTTGGGGCGGGAGACAAGAGACCCAGTACTTC. Its protein is CASSQLWGGRQETQYF.